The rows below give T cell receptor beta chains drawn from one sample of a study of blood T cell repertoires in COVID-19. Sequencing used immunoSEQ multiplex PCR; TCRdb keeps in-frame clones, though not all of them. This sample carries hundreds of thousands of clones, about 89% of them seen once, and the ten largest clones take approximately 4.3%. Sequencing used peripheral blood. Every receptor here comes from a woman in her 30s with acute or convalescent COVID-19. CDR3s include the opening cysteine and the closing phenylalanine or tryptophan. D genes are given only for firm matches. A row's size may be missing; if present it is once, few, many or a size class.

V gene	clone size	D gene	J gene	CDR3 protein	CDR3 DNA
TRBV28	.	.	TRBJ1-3	CASSLSYLSGNTIYF	TGTGCCAGCAGTTTATCCTATCTCTCTGGAAACACCATATATTTT
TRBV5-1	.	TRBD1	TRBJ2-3	CASSGTGEMGTDTQYF	TGCGCCAGCAGCGGGACAGGGGAGATGGGAACAGATACGCAGTATTTT
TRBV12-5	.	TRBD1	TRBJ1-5	CASGLVRDSFSNQPQHF	TGTGCTAGTGGTTTGGTACGGGACAGTTTTAGCAATCAGCCCCAGCATTTT
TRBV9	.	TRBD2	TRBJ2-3	CASSPGVGGGRDTQYF	TGTGCCAGCAGCCCAGGTGTCGGGGGGGGGCGAGATACGCAGTATTTT
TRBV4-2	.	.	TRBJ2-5	CASSQDAEETQYF	TGTGCCAGCAGCCAAGATGCAGAAGAGACCCAGTACTTC
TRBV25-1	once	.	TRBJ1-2	CASGDTGSANYGYTF	TGTGCCAGCGGGGATACAGGGTCCGCTAACTATGGCTACACCTTC
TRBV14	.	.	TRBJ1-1	CASSRLITGSRNTEAFF	TGTGCCAGCAGCCGACTTATAACGGGGTCACGGAACACTGAAGCTTTCTTT
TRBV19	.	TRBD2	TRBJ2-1	CASSIGFQRGGRDEQFF	TGTGCCAGTAGTATAGGTTTCCAGCGGGGGGGCCGGGATGAGCAGTTCTTC
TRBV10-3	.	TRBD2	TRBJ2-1	CAISDRRGGPKNNEQFF	TGTGCCATCAGTGACCGACGGGGGGGGCCTAAAAACAATGAGCAGTTCTTC
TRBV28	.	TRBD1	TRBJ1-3	CAGGTGLPSSGNTIYF	TGTGCCGGTGGGACAGGCCTCCCCAGCTCTGGAAACACCATATATTTT
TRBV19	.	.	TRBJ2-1	CASSVTDNEQFF	TGTGCCAGTAGCGTGACTGACAATGAGCAGTTCTTC
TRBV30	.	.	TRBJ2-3	CAWSVLRSTDTQYF	TGTGCCTGGAGTGTTTTGAGGAGCACAGATACGCAGTATTTT
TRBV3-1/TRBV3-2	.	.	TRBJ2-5	CASSHGGNRETQYF	TGTGCCAGCAGCCATGGCGGTAACAGGGAGACCCAGTACTTC
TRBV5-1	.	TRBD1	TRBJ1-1	CASSEGTANTEAFF	TGCGCCAGCAGCGAGGGGACAGCGAACACTGAAGCTTTCTTT
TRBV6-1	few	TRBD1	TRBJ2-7	CASSDFLGQGPDEQYF	TGTGCCAGCAGTGATTTCTTAGGACAGGGGCCCGACGAGCAGTACTTC
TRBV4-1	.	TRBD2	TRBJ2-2	CASSQEELAGGNTGELFF	TGCGCCAGCAGCCAAGAGGAACTAGCGGGAGGGAACACCGGGGAGCTGTTTTTT
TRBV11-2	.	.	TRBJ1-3	CASSRGDSGNTIYF	TGTGCCAGCAGCCGGGGGGACTCTGGAAACACCATATATTTT
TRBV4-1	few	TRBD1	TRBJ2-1	CASSQEWELRDRGLDEQFF	TGCGCCAGCAGCCAAGAATGGGAGCTTCGGGACAGGGGATTAGATGAGCAGTTCTTC
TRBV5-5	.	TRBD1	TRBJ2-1	CASSPRDRTYNEQFF	TGTGCCAGCAGCCCCCGGGACAGAACCTACAATGAGCAGTTCTTC
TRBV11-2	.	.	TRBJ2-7	CASSSQNPGTPYEQYF	TGTGCCAGCAGCTCCCAGAATCCCGGGACTCCCTACGAGCAGTACTTC
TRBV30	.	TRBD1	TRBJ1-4	CAWSDKQGRFEKLFF	TGTGCCTGGAGTGATAAACAGGGGCGGTTTGAAAAACTGTTTTTT
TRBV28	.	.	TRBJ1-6	CASSLVLGARNSPLHF	TGTGCCAGCAGTTTAGTTTTGGGGGCACGGAATTCACCCCTCCACTTT
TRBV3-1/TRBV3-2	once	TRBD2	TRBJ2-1	CASSHLASGGHYNEQFF	TGTGCCAGCAGCCATCTCGCTAGCGGGGGACATTACAATGAGCAGTTCTTC
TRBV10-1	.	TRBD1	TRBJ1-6	CASSAGTGGSPLHF	TGCGCCAGCAGTGCCGGGACAGGGGGTTCACCCCTCCACTTT
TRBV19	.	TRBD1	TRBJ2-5	CASSAGQGLTTQYF	TGTGCCAGTTCGGCGGGACAGGGGCTCACGACCCAGTACTTC
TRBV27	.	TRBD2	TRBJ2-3	CASSYGLVGDTQYF	TGTGCCAGCAGCTACGGACTAGTGGGGGATACGCAGTATTTT
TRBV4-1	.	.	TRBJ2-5	CASSQVESGRETQYF	TGCGCCAGCAGCCAAGTGGAGTCCGGCCGAGAGACCCAGTACTTC
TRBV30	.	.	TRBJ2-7	CAWSWDNYEQYF	TGTGCCTGGAGTTGGGACAACTACGAGCAGTACTTC
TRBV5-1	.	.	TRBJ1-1	CASSLETANTEAFF	TGCGCCAGCAGCTTGGAGACAGCGAACACTGAAGCTTTCTTT
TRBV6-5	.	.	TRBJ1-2	CASSFQVFDTAYGYTF	TGTGCCAGCAGTTTCCAGGTTTTCGATACAGCCTATGGCTACACCTTC
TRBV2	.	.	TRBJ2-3	CATLSGLSTDTQYF	TGTGCCACCCTAAGCGGGCTAAGCACAGATACGCAGTATTTT